The clone carrying this T cell receptor beta chain has only a few counts. Its specificity is not known. TCRdb itself ran the RT-PCR reads through MiXCR, one entry per CDR3 protein. Of fewer than 600,000 distinct CDR3 sequences in the sample, approximately 7.2% were seen once. The record originates from a study of response to subunit inactivated influenza vaccine. Whole-study findings and limits: Researchers suggested that each seasonal influenza vaccination recruits few new T cells.

Germline CDR1 reads LNHDA; CDR2 reads SQIVND (reference sequence). Trimming removed 10 bases from V and 0 bases from J, with 15 bases in between. CDR3 size: 14 residues. This specimen was PBMCs from blood, taken around 25 months after vaccination. This receptor was taken from a man between 50 and 75 years old who received an inactivated influenza vaccine. The genes are TRBV19 and TRBJ1-1; the D gene is possibly TRBD1 (5 bases). This chain's CDR3 is CATLGTEMNTEAFF. The CDR3 DNA follows: TGTGCCACTTTAGGGACTGAAATGAACACTGAAGCTTTCTTT.